This passage covers 9 T cell receptor beta chains from one sample sequenced in a study of cytomegalovirus exposure and HLA in healthy donors. Both 60 Vbeta primers and 13 Jbeta primers went into the PCR. Only in-frame clones appear in the TCRdb table, and some are missing; sequencing was by immunoSEQ multiplex PCR. The table lists about 160,000 clones, about 80% of them singletons. What was sequenced was PBMCs. The receptors shown here come from a man between 18 and 29 years old in good health and CMV-seropositive.

The chain combines TRBV5-1 with TRBJ2-1, with D possibly matching TRBD2 (6 bases). The CDR3 totals 16 residues. Trimming cost V 0 bases and J 7 bases, with 17 bases left between them. CDR1 and CDR2 (germline): SGHRS, YFSETQ. DNA for the CDR3: TGCGCCAGCAGCTTGGATGAGTGGGGGGTTCGAAATGAGCAGTTCTTC. Amino acids: CASSLDEWGVRNEQFF.

V gene TRBV7-8 combines with J gene TRBJ2-1, with TRBD2 identical over 13 bases. CDR3 length: 16 residues. CDR1 is SGHVS and CDR2 is FQNEAQ in the germline V gene. J lost 4 bases, V lost 2 bases, and 2 bases had no gene match. CDR3 protein: CASSLSLAGGYNEQFF. CDR3 bases: TGTGCCAGCAGCTTATCACTAGCGGGGGGGTACAATGAGCAGTTCTTC.

V gene TRBV7-2 combines with J gene TRBJ1-2; no firm D call. The CDR3 contains 15 residues. CDR1 is SGHTA and CDR2 is FQGNSA in the germline V gene. V was clipped by 5 bases and J by 0 bases, with 13 bases between them. The CDR3 sequence: CASSITAKANYGYTF. The CDR3 nucleotides read TGTGCCAGCAGCATTACAGCCAAAGCTAACTATGGCTACACCTTC.

The chain links TRBV14 to TRBJ2-1, with 9 bases that match TRBD1. This CDR3 has 15 residues. Germline V lookup: CDR1 SGHDN, CDR2 FVKESK. V gave up 5 bases and J gave up 9 bases; unmatched junction bases: 11. The CDR3 sequence: CASSASGTGYGEQFF. DNA of the CDR3: TGTGCCAGCAGCGCCTCCGGGACAGGGTACGGTGAGCAGTTCTTC. Full variable domain (remainder filled in from reference TRBV14 and TRBJ2-1): EAGVTQFPSHSVIEKGQTVTLRCDPISGHDNLYWYRRVMGKEIKFLLHFVKESKQDESGMPNNRFLAERTGGTYSTLKVQPAELEDSGVYFCASSASGTGYGEQFFGPGTRLTVL.

The rearrangement uses TRBV2 and TRBJ1-1; TRBD1 matches 8 bases. The J segment lost 7 bases and the V segment lost 7 bases, leaving 2 bases of the junction unmatched. Germline V lookup: CDR1 SNHLY, CDR2 FYNNEI. The CDR3 totals 11 residues. The CDR3 is CASTTGGEAFF. Written as DNA, the CDR3 is TGTGCCAGCACCACAGGGGGTGAAGCTTTCTTT.

This chain joins TRBV18 and TRBJ2-7; TRBD1 agrees at 10 bases. CDR3 length equals 15 residues. Germline V gives CDR1 KGHSH, CDR2 LQKENI. V dropped 4 bases and J dropped 0; count of bases not matched to a gene: 3. CDR3 amino acids: CASSQRTGGSYEQYF. CDR3 DNA sequence: TGTGCCAGCTCACAAAGGACAGGGGGCTCCTACGAGCAGTACTTC.

V and J are TRBV2 and TRBJ2-1; D uncertain. The germline V and J ends were trimmed by 4 bases and 2 bases, with 9 bases remaining between them. CDR1 is SNHLY, CDR2 FYNNEI, per germline. The CDR3 covers 14 residues. CDR3 region: CASSGQTAYNEQFF. The CDR3 coding sequence is TGTGCCAGCAGTGGCCAAACGGCCTACAATGAGCAGTTCTTC.

J is TRBJ2-1 and V is TRBV6-1; D ambiguous. CDR3 length: 13 amino acids. Trimming cost V 2 bases and J 5 bases, with 7 bases left between them. CDR1 is MNHNS, CDR2 SASEGT, per germline. The CDR3 is CASSEMSDNEQFF. CDR3 coding DNA: TGTGCCAGCAGTGAAATGTCAGACAATGAGCAGTTCTTC.

This chain joins TRBV25-1 and TRBJ2-7; no clear D gene. The germline gives CDR1 MGHDK, CDR2 SYGVNS. This CDR3 region has 14 residues. The ends were cut back, 0 bases at V and 6 bases at J, with 12 bases in the middle. CDR3 DNA sequence: TGTGCCAGCAGTGAATATACCCAATACGGCGAGCAGTACTTC. It codes for CASSEYTQYGEQYF.